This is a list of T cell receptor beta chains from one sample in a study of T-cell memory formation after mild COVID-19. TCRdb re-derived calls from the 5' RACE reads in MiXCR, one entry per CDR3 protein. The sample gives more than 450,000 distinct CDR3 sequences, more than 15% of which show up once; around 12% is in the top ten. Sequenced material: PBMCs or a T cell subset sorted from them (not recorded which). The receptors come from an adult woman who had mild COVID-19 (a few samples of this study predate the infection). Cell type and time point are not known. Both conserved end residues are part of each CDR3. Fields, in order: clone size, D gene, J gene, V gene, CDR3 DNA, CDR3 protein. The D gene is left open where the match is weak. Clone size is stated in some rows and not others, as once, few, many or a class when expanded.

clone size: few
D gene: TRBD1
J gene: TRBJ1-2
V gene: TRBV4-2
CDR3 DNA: TGTGCCAGCAGCCAAGAAAGTGGACAGGGGGCGTTCGGCTACACCTTC
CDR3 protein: CASSQESGQGAFGYTF

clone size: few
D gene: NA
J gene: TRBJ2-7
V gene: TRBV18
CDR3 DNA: TGTGCCAGCTCACCAGAGGGGATCTCCTACGAGCAGTACTTC
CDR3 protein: CASSPEGISYEQYF

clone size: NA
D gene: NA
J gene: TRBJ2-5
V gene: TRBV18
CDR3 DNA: TGTGCCAGCTCACCACCGGGAAACCAAGAGACCCAGTACTTC
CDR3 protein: CASSPPGNQETQYF

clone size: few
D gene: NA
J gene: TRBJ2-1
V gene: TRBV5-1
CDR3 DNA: TGCGCCAGCAGCTTGGAGGGTTCCAATGAGCAGTTCTTC
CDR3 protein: CASSLEGSNEQFF

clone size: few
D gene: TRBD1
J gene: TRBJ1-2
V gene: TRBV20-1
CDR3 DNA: TGCAGTGCTAGCCGGACAGGGCTCTATGGCTACACCTTC
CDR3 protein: CSASRTGLYGYTF

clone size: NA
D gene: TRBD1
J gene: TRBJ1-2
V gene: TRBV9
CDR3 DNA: TGTGCCAGCAGCGTAGATACCGGGACAGGGGGTGGCTACACCTTC
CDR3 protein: CASSVDTGTGGGYTF

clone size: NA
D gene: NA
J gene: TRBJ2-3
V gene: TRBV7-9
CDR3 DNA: TGTGCCAGCAGCTTAGGGATCCGGGAGTCTCCCCCAGATACGCAGTATTTT
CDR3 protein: CASSLGIRESPPDTQYF

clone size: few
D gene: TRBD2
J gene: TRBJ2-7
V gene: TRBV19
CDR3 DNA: TGTGCCAGTAGTATGGGACTACCTCCCTACGAGCAGTACTTC
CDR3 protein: CASSMGLPPYEQYF

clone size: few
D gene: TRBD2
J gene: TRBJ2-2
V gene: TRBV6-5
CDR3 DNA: TGTGCCATCCGTCAGGCGGGAGGGCCAAACGGGGAGCTGTTTTTT
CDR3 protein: CAIRQAGGPNGELFF

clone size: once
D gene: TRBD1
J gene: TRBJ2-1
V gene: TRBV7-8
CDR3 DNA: TGTGCCAGCAGCTTAGCCAACAGGGGGCGAACAGGTGAGCAGTTCTTC
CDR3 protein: CASSLANRGRTGEQFF

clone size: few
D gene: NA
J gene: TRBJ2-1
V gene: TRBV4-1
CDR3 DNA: TGCGCCAGCACCGCCTTTGAGGACAGCTACAATGAGCAGTTCTTC
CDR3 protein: CASTAFEDSYNEQFF